What follows are 29 T cell receptor beta chains derived from one specimen sequenced in a study of read filtering for tumor transcriptome and immune sequencing. The library was built from approximately 400 ng RNA with molecular barcoded adaptors for alpha/delta and beta/gamma chains. TCRdb fed the reads into MiXCR, producing one record per CDR3 protein. The profile shows over 45,000 distinct CDR3 sequences, around 21% of them singletons. The sequencing input was a population of CD138-negative cells sorted from bone marrow. These receptors were obtained from a donor older than 35 with multiple myeloma.

This clonotype was recorded many times. The chain is built from TRBV5-6 and TRBJ2-7; 7 nucleotides agree with TRBD1. Germline V gene data show CDR1 as SGHDT and CDR2 as YYEEEE. V dropped 3 bases and J dropped 8; count of bases not matched to a gene: 5. The CDR3 is 12 amino acids. As DNA, the CDR3 is TGTGCCAGCAGCTGGGGGACAGTGAAGCAGTACTTC. This codes for CASSWGTVKQYF.

This clonotype was picked up many times. The chain carries TRBV5-1 and TRBJ2-1, with D unresolved. The germline V and J ends were trimmed by 0 bases and 8 bases, with 3 bases remaining between them. CDR3 length: 11 residues. Germline loops: CDR1 SGHRS, CDR2 YFSETQ. The CDR3 is CASSLDYEQFF. The DNA of the CDR3 is TGCGCCAGCAGCTTGGATTATGAGCAGTTCTTC.

With regard to this clonotype: A much larger clone sits a single nucleotide away, making a read error possible. The chain recombines TRBV12-3 or TRBV12-4 with TRBJ2-3; D is possibly TRBD1 (6 bases). The CDR3 runs 13 residues. Written as DNA, the CDR3 is TGTGCCAGCAGTTTCACAGGGCCAGATACGCTGTATTTT. Translation: CASSFTGPDTLYF.

In its sample, this clonotype was seen many times. This sequence joins TRBV7-2 and TRBJ2-7; D is possibly TRBD2 (6 bases). The germline V gene has CDR1 SGHTA and CDR2 FQGNSA. V was pared by 5 bases and J by 1 base, with 9 bases between. CDR3 length: 13 amino acids. This CDR3 is CASSPDYSYEQYF. As DNA, the CDR3 is TGTGCCAGCAGCCCGGACTATTCCTACGAGCAGTACTTC.

Note on this clonotype: This sequence may be a read error, since a much larger clone differs from it by one base. The chain couples TRBV20-1 to TRBJ2-4; 8 positions match TRBD2. This CDR3 contains 12 residues. With V trimmed by 4 bases and J by 5 bases, 1 base remained unmatched. Germline assignment: CDR1 DFQATT and CDR2 SNEGSKA (reference sequence). DNA for the CDR3: TGCAGTGCTACTAGCGGGCAAAACATTCAGTACTTC. Protein: CSATSGQNIQYF.

As for this clonotype: Since a much larger clone is just one base distant, this may be a read error. The chain couples TRBV4-1 to TRBJ1-6; D call uncertain. CDR3 length: 16 residues. Trimming stripped 5 bases from V and 4 bases from J, with 15 bases between. Germline-derived CDR1 and CDR2 are MGHRA and YSYEKL. DNA of the CDR3: TGCGCCAGCAGCTCCGCCGGGCTAGGGTATAATTCACCCCTCCACTTT. This translates into CASSSAGLGYNSPLHF.

This clonotype was seen repeatedly, ten times or more. The CDR3 bases are TGCAGCGTGGCGGACGGGGAAGAGACCCAGTACTTC. It yields the protein CSVADGEETQYF. The chain links TRBV29-1 to TRBJ2-5; a weak D match, TRBD2 (5 bases). CDR1 and CDR2 from the germline V gene are SQVTM and ANQGSEA. V was clipped by 6 bases and J by 3 bases, with 11 bases between them. CDR3 length: 12 residues.

This clonotype was detected many times. This chain links TRBV6-2 or TRBV6-3 with TRBJ1-5, with D perhaps TRBD1 (5 bases). The CDR3 runs to 15 residues. V lost 2 bases to trimming and J lost 0 bases, with 8 bases between them. Per germline, CDR1 MNHEY and CDR2 SVGEGT. Here the CDR3 reads CASSYGGYSNQPQHF. CDR3 sequence (DNA): TGTGCCAGCAGTTACGGGGGATATAGCAATCAGCCCCAGCATTTT.

This clonotype occurred many times. The chain is built from TRBV9 and TRBJ2-3, with TRBD2 identical over 8 bases. The CDR3 contains 16 residues. J gave up 2 bases and V 0 bases, and 5 bases lay outside the gene matches. In germline, CDR1 is SGDLS, CDR2 YYNGEE. DNA for the CDR3: TGTGCCAGCAGCGTAGGAACTAGCGGTTTCACAGATACGCAGTATTTT. As protein: CASSVGTSGFTDTQYF.

Concerning this clonotype: A much larger clone differs by one base, so this may be a read error. The CDR3 sequence: CAGSDRDRGEKLFF. CDR3 DNA sequence: TGTGCCGGTAGTGACCGGGACAGGGGAGAAAAACTGTTTTTT. This rearrangement joins TRBV19 to TRBJ1-4, with 10 bases that match TRBD1. The CDR3 loop spans 14 amino acids. The V gene's germline CDR1 is LNHDA and CDR2 SQIVND (reference sequence).

This clonotype has at least ten counts. V and J are TRBV20-1 and TRBJ2-1; 11 bases are a match to TRBD2. The CDR3 runs to 16 residues. Looked up from germline, CDR1 is DFQATT and CDR2 is SNEGSKA (reference sequence). V lost 1 base to trimming and J lost 1 base; unmatched junction nucleotides: 3. CDR3 nucleotides: TGCAGTGCTAGAGGGACTAGCGGGCATTCCTACAATGAGCAGTTCTTC. Protein: CSARGTSGHSYNEQFF.

This clonotype was detected ten times or more. This chain uses TRBV6-1 with TRBJ1-1; 7 bases match TRBD1. V dropped 1 base and J dropped 4; count of bases not matched to a gene: 3. The length of the CDR3 is 14 residues. Germline CDR1 and CDR2: MNHNS and SASEGT. This CDR3 is CASSEGQGVTEAFF. In nucleotides, the CDR3 is TGTGCCAGCAGTGAAGGGCAGGGGGTCACTGAAGCTTTCTTT.

The chain recombines TRBV12-3 or TRBV12-4 with TRBJ2-7; 8 nucleotides line up with TRBD1. V was pared by 6 bases and J by 4 bases, with 5 bases of the junction left unmatched. This CDR3 has 13 amino acids. Here the CDR3 reads CASSPGQEYEQYF. Written as DNA, the CDR3 is TGTGCCAGCAGCCCGGGACAGGAATACGAGCAGTACTTC.

This clonotype appeared many times. V and J are TRBV29-1 and TRBJ1-1; weak D call: TRBD1 (6 bases). Trimming removed 4 bases from V and 11 bases from J, with 14 bases in between. This CDR3 region has 11 residues. CDR1 and CDR2 (germline): SQVTM, ANQGSEA. The CDR3: CSVVAGGDAFF. As DNA, the CDR3 is TGCAGCGTTGTAGCCGGGGGCGACGCTTTCTTT.

The sample holds many counts of this clonotype. The chain carries TRBV4-1 and TRBJ2-7; 9 bases agree with TRBD1. The CDR3 has 17 residues. With 2 bases clipped from V and 3 bases from J, the junction kept 11 bases outside the gene matches. In germline, CDR1 is MGHRA, CDR2 YSYEKL. The CDR3 DNA follows: TGCGCCAGCAGCCAATCCACCTCCGGGACAGGGTTCTACGAGCAGTACTTC. It codes for CASSQSTSGTGFYEQYF.

This clonotype was seen ten or more times. This chain uses TRBV19 with TRBJ1-1, with D hard to call. Germline V lookup: CDR1 LNHDA, CDR2 SQIVND (reference sequence). The CDR3 is made up of 13 amino acids. Trimming removed 1 base at V and 4 bases at J, with 7 bases between. CDR3 in amino acids: CASSIASGTEAFF. Written as DNA, the CDR3 is TGTGCCAGTAGTATAGCAAGCGGCACTGAAGCTTTCTTT.

Remarks on this clonotype: One junction end does not reproduce the germline sequence, and a read error may be involved. The genes are TRBV7-2 and TRBJ2-1; no clear D gene. This CDR3 has 16 residues. The germline V gene has CDR1 SGHTA and CDR2 FQGNSA. The CDR3 sequence is CACSLYEFDSYNEQFF. The CDR3 bases are TGTGCCTGCAGCTTATATGAGTTCGACTCCTACAATGAGCAGTTCTTC.

The chain employs TRBV5-1 and TRBJ2-3; 7 bases match TRBD2. This CDR3 is 13 amino acids long. Germline values: CDR1 SGHRS, CDR2 YFSETQ. Losses at the gene ends were 5 bases for V and 5 bases for J; bases not matched to a gene: 5. The CDR3, as DNA: TGCGCCAGCAGTTCGGGGGGAGTAGATACGCAGTATTTT. This gives the protein CASSSGGVDTQYF.

This clonotype was found many times. This chain links TRBV12-3 or TRBV12-4 with TRBJ1-1; D may be TRBD1 (6 bases). With 6 bases removed from V and 1 base from J, the gap between germline ends came to 15 bases. CDR3 length: 15 amino acids. CDR3 DNA: TGTGCCAGCAGCCCAGAAGACAGGCCGAACACTGAAGCTTTCTTT. Amino acids: CASSPEDRPNTEAFF.

This clonotype was counted at least ten times. The genes are TRBV6-5 and TRBJ2-1, with a possible D match to TRBD2 (6 bases). Trimming stripped 3 bases from V and 8 bases from J, with 11 bases between. Germline values: CDR1 MNHEY, CDR2 SVGAGI. This CDR3 region has 13 residues. This chain's CDR3 is CASSYDPSDEQFF. The CDR3 DNA is TGTGCCAGCAGTTATGACCCTAGCGATGAGCAGTTCTTC.

V gene TRBV4-1 combines with J gene TRBJ2-5; 8 bases map to TRBD2. The germline gives CDR1 MGHRA, CDR2 YSYEKL. V lost 0 bases and J lost 4; bases outside the gene matches: 10. This CDR3 spans 17 amino acids. Here the CDR3 DNA reads TGCGCCAGCAGCCAAGATGAGGAGCGGGAGATACGAGAGACCCAGTACTTC. It is translated as CASSQDEEREIRETQYF.

On this clonotype: A much bigger clone sits one base away, suggesting this may be a read error. The chain employs TRBV20-1 and TRBJ1-5; maybe TRBD1 (5 bases). The CDR3 covers 16 residues. The germline gives CDR1 DFQATT, CDR2 SNEGSKA (reference sequence). The V and J ends lost 3 bases and 6 bases respectively, with 21 bases between them. The chain's CDR3 is CSASSAGSGSLQPQHF. The DNA of the CDR3 is TGCAGTGCTAGTTCTGCAGGGTCTGGATCTCTTCAGCCCCAGCATTTT.

This clonotype was recorded many times. The V gene is TRBV2, the J gene TRBJ1-5, with a possible D match to TRBD1 (6 bases). Trimming cost V 3 bases and J 7 bases, with 7 bases left between them. Germline V gene data show CDR1 as SNHLY and CDR2 as FYNNEI. The CDR3 has 12 amino acids. The CDR3, as DNA: TGTGCCAGCAGTGACGACAGGCAGCCCCAGCATTTT. Translated: CASSDDRQPQHF. The whole variable domain, remainder taken from reference TRBV2 and TRBJ1-5, is EPEVTQTPSHQVTQMGQEVILRCVPISNHLYFYWYRQILGQKVEFLVSFYNNEISEKSEIFDDQFSVERPDGSNFTLKIRSTKLEDSAMYFCASSDDRQPQHFGDGTRLSIL.

Notes on this clonotype: A read error may be the cause here, since a much bigger clone is one base away. The chain links TRBV28 to TRBJ1-4; D is ambiguous. The CDR3 extends over 13 amino acids. CDR1 and CDR2 from the germline V gene are MDHEN and SYDVKM. The CDR3 nucleotides read TGTGCCAGCAGGACCTCCCGGCGGGAAAAACTGATTTTT. Its protein is CASRTSRREKLIF.

This clonotype was detected many times. The V gene is TRBV6-6, the J gene TRBJ1-3, with D uncertain. The CDR3 totals 13 residues. Germline lookup yields CDR1 MNHNY and CDR2 SVGAGI (reference sequence). V lost 6 bases, J lost 3 bases, and 9 bases lay in between. The CDR3 sequence is CASRPDGGNTIYF. The CDR3 DNA reads as TGTGCCAGCAGACCCGACGGTGGAAACACCATATATTTT.

In regard to this clonotype: A far larger clone differs by one base, so this is likely a read error. V is TRBV9 and J is TRBJ1-1, with 8 bases identical to TRBD1. The tail of the sequence fits TRBJ1-6 better, so the J call may be wrong. CDR3 size: 14 residues. Germline V lookup: CDR1 SGDLS, CDR2 YYNGEE. In DNA, the CDR3 is TGTGCCAGCAGCGCCACAGGGGGGGATTCACCCCTCCACTTT. It specifies CASSATGGDSPLHF.

This clonotype was recorded many times. For the CDR3, the DNA is TGTGCCAGCAGTTCCAATCTCGGCTCAGGGACCCAGTACTTC. Amino acid sequence: CASSSNLGSGTQYF. This chain uses TRBV6-6 with TRBJ2-5; D is ambiguous. The CDR3 extends over 14 amino acids. V dropped 4 bases and J dropped 7 bases, with 16 bases sitting between them. The germline CDR1 and CDR2 sequences are MNHNY and SVGAGI (reference sequence).

This clonotype was seen at least ten times. The V call is TRBV5-4, the J call TRBJ2-2; 10 nucleotides align to TRBD1. The CDR3 spans 13 residues. The V gene end was trimmed by 5 bases and the J gene end by 10 bases; junction bases not matched to a gene: 5. Germline V gene lookup returns CDR1 SGHNT and CDR2 YYREEE (reference sequence). The CDR3: CASRFGTGAELFF. In DNA form, the CDR3 reads TGTGCCAGCAGGTTTGGGACAGGGGCGGAGCTGTTTTTT.

This clonotype was recorded many times. The chain recombines TRBV2 with TRBJ2-1, with 10 bases lining up with TRBD1. The V and J ends lost 1 base and 2 bases, in that order; junction bases with no gene match: 5. Germline V gene data show CDR1 as SNHLY and CDR2 as FYNNEI. CDR3 size: 17 residues. Here the CDR3 DNA reads TGTGCCAGCAGTGAAGTTCCGGGACAGGGGCCCTACAATGAGCAGTTCTTC. The encoded protein is CASSEVPGQGPYNEQFF.